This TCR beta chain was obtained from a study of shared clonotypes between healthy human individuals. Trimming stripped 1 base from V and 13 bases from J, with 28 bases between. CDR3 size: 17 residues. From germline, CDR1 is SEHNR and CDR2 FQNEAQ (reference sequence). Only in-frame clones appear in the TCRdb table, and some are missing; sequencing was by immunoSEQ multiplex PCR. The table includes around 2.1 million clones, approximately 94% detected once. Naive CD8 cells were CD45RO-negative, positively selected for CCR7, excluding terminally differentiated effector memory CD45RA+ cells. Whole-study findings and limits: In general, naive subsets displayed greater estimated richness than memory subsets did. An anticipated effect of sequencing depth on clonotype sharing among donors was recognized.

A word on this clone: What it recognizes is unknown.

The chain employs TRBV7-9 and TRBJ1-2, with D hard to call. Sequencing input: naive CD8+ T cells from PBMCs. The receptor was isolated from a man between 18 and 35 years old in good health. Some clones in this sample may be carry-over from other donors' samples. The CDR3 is CASSLVPSRVYHPYPTF. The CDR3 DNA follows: TGTGCCAGCAGCTTAGTTCCTTCACGCGTATACCACCCCTACCCCACCTTC.